This T cell receptor (beta chain) comes out of a study of blood T cell repertoires in COVID-19 (dated by TCRdb to between 2020 and 2021). As for the study more broadly: Samples covering the acute and convalescent phases of COVID-19 were provided by collaborators in the United States, Italy and Spain. The material from the prospective study consisted of cDNA or gDNA derived from T cells, B-cell-depleted T cells, or PBMCs. Deeply sampled blood TCRbeta repertoires from subjects exposed to, actively infected with, or recovered from COVID-19 were included in the dataset. The repertoires were released in a freely available public database meant as a resource for research on the immune response to SARS-CoV-2. The samples were drawn from the first 160 participants of the ongoing ImmuneRACE study and from some 1,300 subjects provided by 6 global collaborators. The sample metadata nearly always contained a de-identified subject ID, COVID-19 status, age in years and sex. Where HLA class I and class II types were available, the types were taken from metadata supplied by the sample provider, not from assay-based typing.

In its sample, this clone was seen a few times. What this receptor recognizes is not known. The sample holds no much larger clone one base away, and base qualities are not on file. V sheds 8 bases and J sheds 4 bases, leaving 17 bases between their ends. The CDR3 contains 15 residues, cysteine and phenylalanine counted. Kept here is only the CDR3 DNA, which spans 45 bases and is read in frame from base 1. According to the germline V gene, CDR1 reads MNHEY and CDR2 reads SVGAGI. TCRbeta CDR3 regions were amplified from genomic DNA by means of the immunoSEQ Assay, a bias-controlled multiplex PCR. The original methods were these. Within the assay, amplification of reference gene primers was used to estimate how many nucleated cells each sample contained. Sequence reads were collapsed and filtered to measure the absolute abundance of every unique TCRbeta CDR3 rearrangement. Productive Simpson clonality was computed per sample as the square root of Simpson's diversity index over productive rearrangements. TCRdb retrieved this table from immuneACCESS and kept in-frame rearrangements only. Not all clones are present; in checked studies, unresolved V genes account for under half, and no reason is known for the remainder. D and trimming were read from the DNA, whereas the V and J calls and clone size are those reported in that table. This sample gives about 330,000 clones in total; about 90% of them show up just once. The ten largest clones represent more than 0.9% of the sample.

General conclusions and limits of the study: Clinical and demographic metadata were provided uncurated, with the amount varying by source and participant.

Participants in the prospective study were enrolled through a virtual design, were aged roughly 18 to 90 years, and lived in 24 United States geographic areas. To assign participants to cohorts, the prospective study relied on clinical history that participants themselves reported in a screening survey and a study questionnaire. For ImmuneRACE Cohort 3, a participant was defined as recovered based on two consecutive negative NP/OP PCR tests, clearance by a healthcare professional, or resolution of symptoms. Mobile phlebotomists in the prospective study collected whole blood, serum and a nasopharyngeal or oropharyngeal swab from every participant. Additional blood draws and questionnaires over a 2-month period could optionally be provided by prospective study participants. Before DNA extraction, blood samples from the prospective study were shipped at room temperature or frozen.

Source material: PBMCs or T cells enriched from blood (not recorded which). Recombination linked TRBV6-5 to TRBJ2-2, with a tentative D gene TRBD2 over 5 matching bases. This TCR was recovered from a woman aged 30 to 39 who had recovered from COVID-19. The DNA sequence is as follows: TGTGCCAGCGCGCGTGGGGTTGAGGGCACCGGGGAGCTGTTTTTT. Its product reads: CASARGVEGTGELFF.